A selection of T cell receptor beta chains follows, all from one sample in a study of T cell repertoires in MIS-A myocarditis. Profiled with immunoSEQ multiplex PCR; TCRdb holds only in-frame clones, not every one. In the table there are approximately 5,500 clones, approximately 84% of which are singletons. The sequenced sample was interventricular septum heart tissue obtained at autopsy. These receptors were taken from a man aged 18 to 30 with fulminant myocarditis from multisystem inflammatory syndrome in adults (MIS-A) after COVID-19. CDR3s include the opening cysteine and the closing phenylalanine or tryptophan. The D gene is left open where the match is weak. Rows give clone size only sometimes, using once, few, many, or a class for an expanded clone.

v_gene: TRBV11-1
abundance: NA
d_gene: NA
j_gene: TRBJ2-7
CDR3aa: CASRVTAGPQYF
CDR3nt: TGTGCCAGCAGAGTAACAGCAGGACCGCAGTACTTC

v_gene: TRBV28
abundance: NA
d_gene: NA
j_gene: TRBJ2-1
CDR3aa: CAIRDYNEQFF
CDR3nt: TGTGCCATCCGAGATTACAATGAGCAGTTCTTC

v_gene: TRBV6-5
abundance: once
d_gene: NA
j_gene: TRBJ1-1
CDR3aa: CASSPIGQNEAFF
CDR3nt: TGTGCCAGCAGTCCAATCGGACAGAATGAAGCTTTCTTT

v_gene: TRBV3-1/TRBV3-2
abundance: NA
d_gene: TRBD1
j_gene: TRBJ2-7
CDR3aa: CASSQDSTGRYEQYF
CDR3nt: TGTGCCAGCAGCCAAGACTCGACAGGGCGCTACGAGCAGTACTTC

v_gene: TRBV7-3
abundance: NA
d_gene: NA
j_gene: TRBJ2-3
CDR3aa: CASSIAGGGDTQYF
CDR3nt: TGTGCCAGCAGCATAGCCGGAGGGGGAGATACGCAGTATTTT

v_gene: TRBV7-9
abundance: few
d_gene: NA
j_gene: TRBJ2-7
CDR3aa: CASSLDINEQYF
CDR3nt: TGTGCCAGCAGCTTAGACATCAACGAGCAGTACTTC

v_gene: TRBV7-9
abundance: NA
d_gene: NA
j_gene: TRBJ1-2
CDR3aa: CASSSTQSGSLTYGYTF
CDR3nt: TGTGCCAGCAGCTCCACCCAATCCGGGAGTCTTACCTATGGCTACACCTTC

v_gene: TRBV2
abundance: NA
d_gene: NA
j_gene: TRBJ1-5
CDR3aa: CASSEEPLVMGPQHF
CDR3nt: TGTGCCAGCAGTGAGGAACCGTTAGTCATGGGGCCCCAGCATTTT

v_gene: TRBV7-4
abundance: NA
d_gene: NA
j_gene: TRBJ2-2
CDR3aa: CARVTGRMNTGELFF
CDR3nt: TGTGCCAGGGTGACAGGAAGGATGAACACCGGGGAGCTGTTTTTT

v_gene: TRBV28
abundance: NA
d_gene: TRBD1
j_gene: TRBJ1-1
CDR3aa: CASSSPTGVAFF
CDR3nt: TGTGCCAGCAGTTCACCGACAGGGGTGGCTTTCTTT

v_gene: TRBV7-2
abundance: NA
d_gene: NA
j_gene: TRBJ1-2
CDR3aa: CASSFQGIGYTF
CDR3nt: TGTGCCAGCAGCTTTCAAGGTATCGGCTACACCTTC

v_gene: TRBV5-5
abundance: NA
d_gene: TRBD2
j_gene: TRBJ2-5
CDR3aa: CASSLDGGKGETQYF
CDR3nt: TGTGCCAGCAGCTTGGACGGGGGGAAGGGAGAGACCCAGTACTTC

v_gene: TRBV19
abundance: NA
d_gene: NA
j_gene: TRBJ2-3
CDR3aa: CASSIVRGAGLLATDTQYF
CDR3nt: TGTGCCAGTAGTATAGTCCGGGGAGCCGGGTTATTAGCCACAGATACGCAGTATTTT

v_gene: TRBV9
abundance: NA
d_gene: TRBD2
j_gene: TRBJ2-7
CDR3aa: CASSASGGAYEQYF
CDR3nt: TGTGCCAGCAGCGCTAGCGGGGGGGCCTACGAGCAGTACTTC

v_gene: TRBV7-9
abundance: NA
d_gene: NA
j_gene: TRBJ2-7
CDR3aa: CASTFDSAYEQYF
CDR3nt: TGTGCCAGCACCTTTGATTCGGCCTACGAGCAGTACTTC

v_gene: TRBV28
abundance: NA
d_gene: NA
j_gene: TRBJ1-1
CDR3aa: CASSLILVGPTEAFF
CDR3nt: TGTGCCAGCAGTTTAATTTTGGTGGGGCCCACTGAAGCTTTCTTT

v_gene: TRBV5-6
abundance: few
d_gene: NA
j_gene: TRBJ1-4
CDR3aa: CASSLWAGQLFF
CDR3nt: TGTGCCAGCAGCTTGTGGGCGGGGCAGCTGTTTTTT

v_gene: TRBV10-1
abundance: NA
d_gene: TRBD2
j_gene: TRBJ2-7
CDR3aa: CASSESIGPAGGFGEQYF
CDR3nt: TGCGCCAGCAGTGAGTCGATCGGCCCAGCGGGAGGATTCGGAGAGCAGTACTTC

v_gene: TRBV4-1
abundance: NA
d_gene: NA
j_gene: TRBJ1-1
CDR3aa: CASSQERNTEAFF
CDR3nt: TGCGCCAGCAGCCAAGAGAGGAACACTGAAGCTTTCTTT

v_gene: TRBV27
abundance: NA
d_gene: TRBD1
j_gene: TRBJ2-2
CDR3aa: CASSLRTGSPGELFF
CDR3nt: TGTGCCAGCAGTCTTCGGACAGGGTCGCCCGGGGAGCTGTTTTTT

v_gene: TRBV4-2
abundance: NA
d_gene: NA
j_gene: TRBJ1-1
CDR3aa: CASSPHMNTEAFF
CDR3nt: TGTGCCAGCAGCCCTCACATGAACACTGAAGCTTTCTTT

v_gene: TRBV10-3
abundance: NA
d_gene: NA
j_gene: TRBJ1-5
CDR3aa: CASGREGSNQPQHF
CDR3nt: TGTGCCAGCGGGAGGGAGGGGAGCAATCAGCCCCAGCATTTT

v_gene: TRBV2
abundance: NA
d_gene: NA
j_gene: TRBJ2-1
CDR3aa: CASSERGFSYNEQFF
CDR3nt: TGTGCCAGCAGTGAACGGGGATTTTCCTACAATGAGCAGTTCTTC

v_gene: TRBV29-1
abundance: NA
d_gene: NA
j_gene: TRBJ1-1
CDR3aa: CSVGLNTEAFF
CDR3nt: TGCAGCGTTGGTCTGAACACTGAAGCTTTCTTT

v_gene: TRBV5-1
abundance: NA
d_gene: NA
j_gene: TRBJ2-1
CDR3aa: CASNRRAVPSYNEQFF
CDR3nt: TGCGCCAGCAATCGTCGAGCGGTTCCCTCCTACAATGAGCAGTTCTTC

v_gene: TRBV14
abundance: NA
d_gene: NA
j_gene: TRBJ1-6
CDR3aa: CASSQVQGIRSPLHF
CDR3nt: TGTGCCAGCAGCCAAGTTCAGGGGATTAGGTCACCCCTCCACTTT

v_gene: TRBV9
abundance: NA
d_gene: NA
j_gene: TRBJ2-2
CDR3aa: CASSRRTQNTGELFF
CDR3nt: TGTGCCAGCAGCCGTCGTACACAAAACACCGGGGAGCTGTTTTTT

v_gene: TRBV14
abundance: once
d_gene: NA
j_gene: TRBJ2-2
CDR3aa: CASSVDDNRVRTGELFF
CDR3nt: TGTGCCAGCAGCGTAGATGACAACAGGGTGCGCACCGGGGAGCTGTTTTTT

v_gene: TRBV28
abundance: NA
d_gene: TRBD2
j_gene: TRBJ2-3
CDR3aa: CASSWASGRGDTQYF
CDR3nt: TGTGCCAGCAGTTGGGCTAGCGGGAGGGGAGATACGCAGTATTTT

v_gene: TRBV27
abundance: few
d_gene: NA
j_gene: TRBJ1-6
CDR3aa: CASRAQERSPLHF
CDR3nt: TGTGCCAGCAGAGCTCAAGAACGGTCACCCCTCCACTTT

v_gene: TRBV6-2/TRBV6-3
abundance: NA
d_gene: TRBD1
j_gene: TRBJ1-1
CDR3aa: CASSWDGTGARMNTEAFF
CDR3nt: TGTGCCAGCAGTTGGGACGGGACAGGCGCTCGCATGAACACTGAAGCTTTCTTT

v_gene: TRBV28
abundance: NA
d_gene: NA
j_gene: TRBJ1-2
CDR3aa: CASTQEGFNYGYTF
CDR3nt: TGTGCCAGCACCCAGGAAGGATTTAACTATGGCTACACCTTC

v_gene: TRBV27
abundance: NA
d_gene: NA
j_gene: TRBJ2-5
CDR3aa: CASSLAPPGETQYF
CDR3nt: TGTGCCAGCAGCTTGGCCCCTCCGGGGGAGACCCAGTACTTC

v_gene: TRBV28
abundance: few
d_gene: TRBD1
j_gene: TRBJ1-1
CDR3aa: CASRKTGANTEAFF
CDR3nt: TGTGCCAGCAGAAAAACAGGGGCGAACACTGAAGCTTTCTTT

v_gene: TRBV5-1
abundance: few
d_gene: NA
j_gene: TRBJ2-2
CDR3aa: CASSEGQNTGELFF
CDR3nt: TGCGCCAGCAGCGAGGGACAGAACACCGGGGAGCTGTTTTTT

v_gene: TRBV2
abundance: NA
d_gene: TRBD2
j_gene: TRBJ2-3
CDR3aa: CASSEWAGGRTDTQYF
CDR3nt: TGTGCCAGCAGTGAATGGGCGGGGGGCCGCACAGATACGCAGTATTTT

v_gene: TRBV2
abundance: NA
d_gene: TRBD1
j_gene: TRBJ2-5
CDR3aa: CASTQGQGGTQYF
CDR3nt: TGTGCCAGCACCCAAGGACAGGGTGGGACCCAGTACTTC

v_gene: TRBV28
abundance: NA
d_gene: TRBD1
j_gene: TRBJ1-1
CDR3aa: CASSFRGRGTAFF
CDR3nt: TGTGCCAGCAGTTTCAGGGGGCGCGGGACTGCTTTCTTT

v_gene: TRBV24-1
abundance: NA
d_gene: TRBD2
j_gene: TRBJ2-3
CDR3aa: CATSDPQAPLAGATDTQYF
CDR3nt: TGTGCCACCAGTGATCCGCAGGCCCCCCTAGCGGGGGCCACAGATACGCAGTATTTT

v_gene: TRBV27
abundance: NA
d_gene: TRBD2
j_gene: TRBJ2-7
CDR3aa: CASSSPLASGGSSYEQYF
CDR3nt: TGTGCCAGCAGTTCCCCCCTGGCTAGCGGGGGAAGCTCCTACGAGCAGTACTTC

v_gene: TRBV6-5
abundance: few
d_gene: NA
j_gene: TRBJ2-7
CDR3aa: CASSPLLGYEQYF
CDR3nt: TGTGCCAGCAGCCCCCTCCTTGGCTACGAGCAGTACTTC

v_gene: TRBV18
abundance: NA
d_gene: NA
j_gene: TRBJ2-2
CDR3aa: CASRYRDGGELFF
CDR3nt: TGTGCCAGCCGCTACAGGGACGGCGGGGAGCTGTTTTTT

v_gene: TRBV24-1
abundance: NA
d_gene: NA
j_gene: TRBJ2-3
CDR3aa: CATSDFDRNTDTQYF
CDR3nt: TGTGCCACCAGTGATTTCGACAGGAACACAGATACGCAGTATTTT

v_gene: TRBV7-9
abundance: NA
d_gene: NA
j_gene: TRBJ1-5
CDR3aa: CASSSLNQAQHF
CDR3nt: TGTGCCAGCAGCTCATTGAATCAAGCCCAGCATTTT

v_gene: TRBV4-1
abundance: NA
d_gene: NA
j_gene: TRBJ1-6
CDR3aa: CASSLAPGPNSYNSPLHF
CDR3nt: TGCGCCAGCAGCCTGGCCCCGGGACCGAACTCCTATAATTCACCCCTCCACTTT